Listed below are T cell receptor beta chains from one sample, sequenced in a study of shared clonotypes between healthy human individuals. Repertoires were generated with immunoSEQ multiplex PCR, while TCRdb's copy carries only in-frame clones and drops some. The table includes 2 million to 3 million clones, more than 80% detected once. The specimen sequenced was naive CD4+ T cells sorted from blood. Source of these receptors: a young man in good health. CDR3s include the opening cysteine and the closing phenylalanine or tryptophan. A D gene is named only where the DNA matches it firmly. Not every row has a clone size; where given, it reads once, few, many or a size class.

CDR3: CASSPGRINSPLHF; DNA: TGTGCCAGCAGCCCGGGACGGATCAATTCACCCCTCCACTTT; V: TRBV5-4; D: -; size: few; J: TRBJ1-6
CDR3: CASSQDSGAGETQYF; DNA: TGCGCCAGCAGCCAAGATTCGGGAGCCGGGGAGACCCAGTACTTC; V: TRBV4-3; D: -; size: once; J: TRBJ2-5
CDR3: CASRGAGLQGSSYEQYF; DNA: TGTGCCAGCAGGGGGGCAGGACTACAAGGTAGCTCCTACGAGCAGTACTTC; V: TRBV28; D: -; size: -; J: TRBJ2-7
CDR3: CASSNAGTGANVLTF; DNA: TGTGCCAGCAGCAATGCAGGGACTGGGGCCAACGTCCTGACTTTC; V: TRBV14; D: -; size: -; J: TRBJ2-6
CDR3: CASSSSGQGISEQFF; DNA: TGTGCCAGCAGCAGCTCGGGACAGGGAATCTCCGAGCAGTTCTTC; V: TRBV5-4; D: TRBD1; size: once; J: TRBJ2-1
CDR3: CASSDLPGLKQYF; DNA: TGTGCCAGCAGTGACCTCCCGGGACTGAAGCAGTACTTC; V: TRBV6-1; D: -; size: -; J: TRBJ2-7
CDR3: CASSARGMDEKLFF; DNA: TGTGCCAGTAGTGCCAGGGGGATGGATGAAAAACTGTTTTTT; V: TRBV19; D: TRBD1; size: -; J: TRBJ1-4
CDR3: CASGKGQASSPLHF; DNA: TGCGCCAGCGGAAAGGGACAGGCGAGTTCACCCCTCCACTTT; V: TRBV10-2; D: TRBD1; size: -; J: TRBJ1-6
CDR3: CASSVELAGSDTQYF; DNA: TGTGCCAGCAGCGTAGAGCTAGCGGGCTCAGATACGCAGTATTTT; V: TRBV9; D: TRBD2; size: -; J: TRBJ2-3
CDR3: CASSFVGQASNQPQHF; DNA: TGTGCCAGCAGTTTTGTGGGACAGGCTAGCAATCAGCCCCAGCATTTT; V: TRBV27; D: TRBD1; size: once; J: TRBJ1-5
CDR3: CASSPTSSGEAQYF; DNA: TGTGCCAGCAGTCCCACCAGCAGTGGCGAAGCGCAGTATTTT; V: TRBV6-1; D: -; size: -; J: TRBJ2-3
CDR3: CASSLFGTSGKQETQYF; DNA: TGCGCCAGCAGCTTATTTGGGACTAGCGGGAAACAAGAGACCCAGTACTTC; V: TRBV5-1; D: TRBD2; size: -; J: TRBJ2-5
CDR3: CASSLVHDTEAFF; DNA: TGTGCCAGCAGCTTAGTCCACGACACTGAAGCTTTCTTT; V: TRBV11-3; D: -; size: -; J: TRBJ1-1
CDR3: CAGNPSGGAHEQYF; DNA: TGTGCCGGCAACCCTAGCGGGGGGGCCCACGAGCAGTACTTC; V: TRBV7-9; D: TRBD2; size: -; J: TRBJ2-7
CDR3: CASRPTGGFGTEAFF; DNA: TGTGCCAGCAGACCCACAGGGGGCTTTGGCACTGAAGCTTTCTTT; V: TRBV2; D: TRBD1; size: few; J: TRBJ1-1
CDR3: CASSLFGENEQFF; DNA: TGTGCCAGCAGTTTATTCGGGGAAAATGAGCAGTTCTTC; V: TRBV28; D: -; size: once; J: TRBJ2-1
CDR3: CASSPSGPETQYF; DNA: TGTGCCAGTAGTCCGTCCGGGCCAGAGACCCAGTACTTC; V: TRBV19; D: -; size: -; J: TRBJ2-5
CDR3: CASSRQGIGSYEQYF; DNA: TGTGCCAGCTCACGACAGGGAATCGGGTCCTACGAGCAGTACTTC; V: TRBV18; D: TRBD1; size: -; J: TRBJ2-7
CDR3: CASRLRENTEAFF; DNA: TGCGCCAGCAGACTCAGAGAGAACACTGAAGCTTTCTTT; V: TRBV10-1; D: -; size: -; J: TRBJ1-1
CDR3: CASSLNSPNTEAFF; DNA: TGTGCCAGCAGCTTAAACAGTCCGAACACTGAAGCTTTCTTT; V: TRBV7-9; D: -; size: -; J: TRBJ1-1
CDR3: CASSSPGGTNEKLFF; DNA: TGCGCCAGCAGTTCTCCAGGGGGAACTAATGAAAAACTGTTTTTT; V: TRBV5-1; D: TRBD1; size: -; J: TRBJ1-4
CDR3: CASKPGLALYEQYF; DNA: TGTGCCAGCAAACCGGGACTAGCACTCTACGAGCAGTACTTC; V: TRBV11-2; D: TRBD2; size: -; J: TRBJ2-7
CDR3: CASRAGPNSPLHF; DNA: TGTGCCAGCAGGGCAGGACCTAATTCACCCCTCCACTTT; V: TRBV25-1; D: -; size: -; J: TRBJ1-6
CDR3: CASSYLDPYEQYF; DNA: TGTGCCAGCAGTTACTTGGACCCCTACGAGCAGTACTTC; V: TRBV6-6; D: -; size: -; J: TRBJ2-7
CDR3: CASSILGSGQGNSPLHF; DNA: TGTGCCAGTAGTATTTTAGGCTCCGGTCAGGGTAATTCACCCCTCCACTTT; V: TRBV19; D: -; size: -; J: TRBJ1-6
CDR3: CASSLGGLAGIYNEQFF; DNA: TGTGCCAGCAGCTTAGGCGGTCTAGCGGGGATTTACAATGAGCAGTTCTTC; V: TRBV7-9; D: TRBD2; size: -; J: TRBJ2-1
CDR3: CASSAPTGGGQPQHF; DNA: TGTGCCAGCAGTGCACCAACAGGGGGAGGGCAGCCCCAGCATTTT; V: TRBV28; D: TRBD1; size: -; J: TRBJ1-5
CDR3: CASSESRTGVSTEAFF; DNA: TGCGCCAGCAGTGAAAGCCGAACAGGGGTAAGCACTGAAGCTTTCTTT; V: TRBV10-1; D: TRBD1; size: -; J: TRBJ1-1
CDR3: CASSLFSFVDTGYGYTF; DNA: TGCGCCAGCAGCTTGTTTTCCTTCGTCGACACCGGCTATGGCTACACCTTC; V: TRBV5-1; D: -; size: few; J: TRBJ1-2
CDR3: CASSLEPKANSPLHF; DNA: TGCGCCAGCAGCTTGGAACCGAAAGCGAATTCACCCCTCCACTTT; V: TRBV5-1; D: -; size: -; J: TRBJ1-6
CDR3: CATSRDLPGQGSSYEQYF; DNA: TGTGCCACCAGCAGAGATCTTCCGGGACAGGGAAGCTCCTACGAGCAGTACTTC; V: TRBV15; D: TRBD1; size: -; J: TRBJ2-7
CDR3: CASSSGGSSYEQYF; DNA: TGTGCCAGCAGCTCGGGGGGGAGCTCCTACGAGCAGTACTTC; V: TRBV11-3; D: TRBD2; size: -; J: TRBJ2-7
CDR3: CASSGGHQNSPLHF; DNA: TGTGCCAGCAGCGGGGGACATCAAAATTCACCCCTCCACTTT; V: TRBV7-9; D: -; size: -; J: TRBJ1-6
CDR3: CASSPPGGLYEQYF; DNA: TGTGCCAGCTCACCTCCCGGGGGCCTCTACGAGCAGTACTTC; V: TRBV18; D: -; size: -; J: TRBJ2-7
CDR3: CASGTGGVGGELFF; DNA: TGCGCCAGCGGGACAGGGGGCGTTGGCGGGGAGCTGTTTTTT; V: TRBV5-1; D: TRBD1; size: -; J: TRBJ2-2
CDR3: CASSAYRGLGDTQYF; DNA: TGTGCCAGCAGTGCCTACAGGGGGCTTGGAGATACGCAGTATTTT; V: TRBV6-1; D: TRBD1; size: -; J: TRBJ2-3
CDR3: CASGQEGLGGGKQFF; DNA: TGTGCCAGCGGACAAGAAGGACTAGGGGGGGGTAAGCAGTTCTTC; V: TRBV25-1; D: -; size: -; J: TRBJ2-1
CDR3: CASSGGGGLKSPYYNEQFF; DNA: TGTGCCAGCAGCGGGGGCGGGGGGCTGAAATCGCCTTACTACAATGAGCAGTTCTTC; V: TRBV5-6; D: TRBD2; size: -; J: TRBJ2-1
CDR3: CAWSSIGGTSPYF; DNA: TGTGCCTGGAGTTCAATTGGGGGGACTAGCCCGTACTTC; V: TRBV30; D: TRBD2; size: once; J: TRBJ2-4
CDR3: CASSRRLATGTTGELFF; DNA: TGCGCCAGCAGCCGAAGGTTGGCAACAGGGACGACCGGGGAGCTGTTTTTT; V: TRBV5-1; D: -; size: few; J: TRBJ2-2
CDR3: CASSLKFGFSTDTQYF; DNA: TGTGCCAGCAGCTTGAAATTCGGGTTCAGCACAGATACGCAGTATTTT; V: TRBV5-4; D: -; size: once; J: TRBJ2-3
CDR3: CASSSPRGANYGYTF; DNA: TGTGCCAGCAGTTCCCCCCGGGGAGCTAACTATGGCTACACCTTC; V: TRBV27; D: -; size: -; J: TRBJ1-2
CDR3: CASSHGTSGRSHSYEQYF; DNA: TGCGCCAGCAGTCACGGGACTAGCGGGAGGTCCCACTCCTACGAGCAGTACTTC; V: TRBV5-1; D: TRBD2; size: -; J: TRBJ2-7
CDR3: CASSRRGGTDTQYF; DNA: TGCGCCAGCAGCCGAAGGGGTGGCACAGATACGCAGTATTTT; V: TRBV10-1; D: -; size: -; J: TRBJ2-3
CDR3: CASSLTGASGNTIYF; DNA: TGTGCCAGCAGCTTGACAGGAGCCTCTGGAAACACCATATATTTT; V: TRBV11-2; D: -; size: -; J: TRBJ1-3
CDR3: CASSVEPGETQYF; DNA: TGTGCCAGCAGTGTAGAGCCGGGGGAGACCCAGTACTTC; V: TRBV6-1; D: -; size: -; J: TRBJ2-5
CDR3: CASSPPGQTTNEKLFF; DNA: TGTGCCAGCTCACCTCCGGGACAGACGACTAATGAAAAACTGTTTTTT; V: TRBV18; D: TRBD1; size: -; J: TRBJ1-4
CDR3: CASSIGFLGNQPQHF; DNA: TGTGCCAGTAGTATCGGTTTTTTGGGCAATCAGCCCCAGCATTTT; V: TRBV19; D: -; size: -; J: TRBJ1-5
CDR3: CASSLGLGLAGYNEQFF; DNA: TGTGCCAGCAGCTTAGGCCTCGGACTAGCGGGGTACAATGAGCAGTTCTTC; V: TRBV13; D: TRBD2; size: once; J: TRBJ2-1